The 16 T cell receptor beta chains below all came from one sample that was sequenced in a study of vaccination effects on CD4 cells after COVID-19. For these TCRs, the target antigens are not known. Some clones are missing from TCRdb's copy, which holds only in-frame ones; the method was immunoSEQ multiplex PCR. The sample includes about 52,000 clones, 79% of them seen just once. With the ViraFEST assay, the study expanded antigen-specific CD4+ T cells using viral peptide pools, then sequenced them. At the end of about ten days of culture, CD4+ T cells were isolated. None of these healthy vaccinees had been infected with SARS-CoV-2 before vaccination. This sample comprised CD4+ T cells from PBMCs cultured with HCoV-OC43 spike peptides, obtained before COVID-19 vaccination. The subset denotes: HCoV-OC43 spike overlapping peptide pool stimulation. The origin of the receptors is a human donor who received a COVID-19 vaccine.

This rearrangement joins TRBV19 to TRBJ1-1; 8 bases line up with TRBD1. Germline CDR1 is LNHDA and CDR2 is SQIVND (reference sequence). Trimming removed 5 bases from V and 4 bases from J; junction bases left unmatched: 9. This CDR3 is built from 15 residues. CDR3 nucleotides: TGTGCCAGTAGTGGCGGCAGGGGGCCCGGCACTGAAGCTTTCTTT. Protein sequence: CASSGGRGPGTEAFF.

The chain is built from TRBV3-1 (or the pseudogene TRBV3-2) and TRBJ2-3, with 10 bases lining up with TRBD2. The CDR3 runs to 15 residues. The trim removed 1 base at V and 8 bases at J, leaving 6 bases unmatched. Looked up from germline, CDR1 is LGHDT and CDR2 is YNNKEL (reference sequence). The CDR3 DNA reads TGTGCCAGCAGCCAAGGAGCGGGGGGGCCCGGTACGCAGTATTTT. Translated: CASSQGAGGPGTQYF.

The chain is built from TRBV19 and TRBJ2-4; tentative D call: TRBD1 (5 bases). V was cut by 0 bases and J by 2 bases, with 11 bases left in between. The CDR3 length is 16 residues. Germline V CDR1 and CDR2: LNHDA, SQIVND (reference sequence). The CDR3 nucleotides are TGTGCCAGTAGTATAGATATAGGGGTTACCAAAAACATTCAGTACTTC. It codes for CASSIDIGVTKNIQYF.

The CDR3 region has the DNA TGCAGCGCTACGCTAGACCACGGTACAGATACGCAGTATTTT. This codes for CSATLDHGTDTQYF. J is TRBJ2-3 and V is TRBV29-1; D ambiguous. Germline CDR1 reads SQVTM; CDR2 reads ANQGSEA. The CDR3 extends over 14 amino acids. V was trimmed by 7 bases and J by 3 bases, leaving 17 bases between them.

In nucleotides, the CDR3 is TGTGCCAGCAGCCCTAACAGGGGCGCCGGCTATGGCTACACCTTC. Translating it yields CASSPNRGAGYGYTF. This chain joins TRBV7-2 and TRBJ1-2; 7 bases are a match to TRBD1. This CDR3 contains 15 residues. In germline, CDR1 is SGHTA, CDR2 FQGNSA. V shed 5 bases, J shed 4 bases, and the junction held 10 bases outside the gene matches.

This clone has a handful of counts. The chain links TRBV6-2 or TRBV6-3 to TRBJ1-1; D is ambiguous. Germline values: CDR1 MNHEY, CDR2 SVGEGT. The CDR3 has 13 residues. V shed 5 bases and J shed 5 bases, with 12 bases lying between them. The DNA for the CDR3 is TGTGCCAGCAGTCCACCAATCCCGACTGAAGCTTTCTTT. It translates to CASSPPIPTEAFF.

This rearrangement joins TRBV6-6 to TRBJ1-1; maybe TRBD1 (5 bases). Germline V gene data show CDR1 as MNHNY and CDR2 as SVGAGI (reference sequence). V gave up 6 bases and J gave up 11 bases, with 13 bases separating them. CDR3 length equals 11 residues. The CDR3 nucleotides are TGTGCCAGCAGGACCGTAGGGGATGCTTTCTTT. The encoded protein is CASRTVGDAFF.

The chain is built from TRBV5-4 and TRBJ2-3; D ambiguous. CDR1 is SGHNT and CDR2 is YYREEE in the germline V gene (reference sequence). The V and J ends lost 1 base and 8 bases respectively, with 14 bases between them. The CDR3 is 14 amino acids. The CDR3 coding sequence is TGTGCCAGCAGCTTGCGCTCGGAGTGGGGTACGCAGTATTTT. It specifies CASSLRSEWGTQYF. Full variable domain (remainder filled in from reference TRBV5-4 and TRBJ2-3): ETGVTQSPTHLIKTRGQQVTLRCSSQSGHNTVSWYQQALGQGPQFIFQYYREEENGRGNFPPRFSGLQFPNYSSELNVNALELDDSALYLCASSLRSEWGTQYFGPGTRLTVL.

This chain connects TRBV30 to TRBJ1-6; the D gene is possibly TRBD1 (5 bases). The CDR3 contains 13 residues. The germline V and J ends were trimmed by 1 base and 9 bases, with 10 bases remaining between them. The germline CDR1 and CDR2 sequences are GTSNPN and SVGIG (reference sequence). As DNA, the CDR3 is TGTGCCTGGAGTGGGCAGGGAACTTCACCCCTCCACTTT. Its translation is CAWSGQGTSPLHF.

This clone was observed once. The chain uses TRBV7-6 and TRBJ2-5, with a tentative D call TRBD1 (5 bases). Germline CDR1 reads SGHVS; CDR2 reads FNYEAQ. The CDR3 contains 13 residues. V lost 5 bases to trimming and J lost 1 base, with 8 bases between them. The CDR3: CASSTGLQETQYF. CDR3 DNA sequence: TGTGCCAGCAGCACAGGCCTCCAAGAGACCCAGTACTTC. Full variable domain (remainder filled in from reference TRBV7-6 and TRBJ2-5): GAGVSQSPRYKVTKRGQDVALRCDPISGHVSLYWYRQALGQGPEFLTYFNYEAQQDKSGLPNDRFSAERPEGSISTLTIQRTEQRDSAMYRCASSTGLQETQYFGPGTRLLVL.

Note on this clone: The junction shows a germline mismatch at one end, possibly a read error. This chain uses TRBV7-9 with TRBJ1-1; no firm D call. Germline lookup yields CDR1 SEHNR and CDR2 FQNEAQ (reference sequence). The length of the CDR3 is 11 residues. The CDR3 is CASGLPFFAFF. The CDR3 bases are TGTGCCAGCGGCTTACCTTTTTTTGCTTTCTTT.

V usage is TRBV6-5 and J usage is TRBJ1-5; no definite D call. This CDR3 is built from 15 residues. The germline V gene encodes CDR1 MNHEY and CDR2 SVGAGI. The V and J ends lost 0 bases and 3 bases respectively, with 9 bases between them. The CDR3 region has the DNA TGTGCCAGCAGTTACTCGAGGCTGTTCAATCAGCCCCAGCATTTT. This gives the protein CASSYSRLFNQPQHF.

This chain joins TRBV7-3 and TRBJ2-3, with a weak D call TRBD2 (5 bases). V gave up 1 base and J gave up 1 base, with 12 bases separating them. The CDR3 spans 16 residues. CDR1 is SGHTA and CDR2 is FQGTGA in the germline V gene. The CDR3: CASSLIVGRGTDTQYF. The CDR3 bases are TGTGCCAGCAGCTTAATTGTGGGGAGAGGCACAGATACGCAGTATTTT.

V and J are TRBV2 and TRBJ2-2, with TRBD1 as a possible D gene (5 bases). From germline, CDR1 is SNHLY and CDR2 FYNNEI. V dropped 3 bases and J dropped 6 bases, with 11 bases sitting between them. This CDR3 is 14 amino acids long. The CDR3 spells CASSDQGWAGELFF. Written as DNA, the CDR3 is TGTGCCAGCAGTGACCAGGGATGGGCCGGGGAGCTGTTTTTT. Complete variable domain (other parts from reference TRBV2 and TRBJ2-2): EPEVTQTPSHQVTQMGQEVILRCVPISNHLYFYWYRQILGQKVEFLVSFYNNEISEKSEIFDDQFSVERPDGSNFTLKIRSTKLEDSAMYFCASSDQGWAGELFFGEGSRLTVL.

This chain uses TRBV7-8 with TRBJ1-2; D is undetermined. Germline V gene lookup returns CDR1 SGHVS and CDR2 FQNEAQ. The CDR3 contains 15 residues. V lost 0 bases, J lost 7 bases, and 15 bases lay in between. The chain's CDR3 is CASSLAHSASAGYTF. The DNA of the CDR3 is TGTGCCAGCAGCTTAGCCCACAGTGCGTCCGCTGGCTACACCTTC.

The V and J genes are TRBV5-6 and TRBJ2-5; TRBD2 matches at 8 bases. Germline V CDR1 and CDR2: SGHDT, YYEEEE. This CDR3 region has 18 residues. Unmatched junction bases numbered 18, after V lost 5 bases and J lost 3 bases. The CDR3 is CASRRFVGPLAVKETQYF. For the CDR3, the DNA is TGTGCCAGCAGACGTTTTGTCGGGCCACTAGCGGTAAAAGAGACCCAGTACTTC.